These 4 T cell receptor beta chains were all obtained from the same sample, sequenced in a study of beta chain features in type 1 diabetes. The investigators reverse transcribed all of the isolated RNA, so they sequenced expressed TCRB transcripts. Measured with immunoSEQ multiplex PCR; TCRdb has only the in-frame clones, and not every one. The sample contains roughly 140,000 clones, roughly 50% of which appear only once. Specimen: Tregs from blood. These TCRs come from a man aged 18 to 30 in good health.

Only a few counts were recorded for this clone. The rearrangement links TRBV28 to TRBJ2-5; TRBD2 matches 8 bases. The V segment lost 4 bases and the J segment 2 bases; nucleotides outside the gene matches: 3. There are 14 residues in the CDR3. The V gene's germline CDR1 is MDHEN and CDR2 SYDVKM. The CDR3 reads CASSSQRGQETQYF. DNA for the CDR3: TGTGCCAGCAGTTCTCAGCGGGGGCAAGAGACCCAGTACTTC.

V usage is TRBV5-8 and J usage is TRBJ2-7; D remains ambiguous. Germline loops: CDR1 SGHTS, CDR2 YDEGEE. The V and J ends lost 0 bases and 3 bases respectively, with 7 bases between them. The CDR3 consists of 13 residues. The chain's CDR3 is CASSLGLFYEQYF. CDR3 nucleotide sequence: TGTGCCAGCAGCTTGGGACTTTTCTACGAGCAGTACTTC.

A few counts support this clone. CDR3 region: CSASGYTF. Written as DNA, the CDR3 is TGCAGCGCCTCTGGCTACACCTTC. The chain joins TRBV29-1 to TRBJ1-2; D is unclear. The germline CDR1 and CDR2 sequences are SQVTM and ANQGSEA. The CDR3 sequence is 8 residues long. V was trimmed by 7 bases and J by 7 bases, leaving 4 bases between them. The complete variable domain, with remaining parts taken from reference TRBV29-1 and TRBJ1-2, reads SAVISQKPSRDICQRGTSLTIQCQVDSQVTMMFWYRQQPGQSLTLIATANQGSEATYESGFVIDKFPISRPNLTFSTLTVSNMSPEDSSIYLCSASGYTFGSGTRLTVV.

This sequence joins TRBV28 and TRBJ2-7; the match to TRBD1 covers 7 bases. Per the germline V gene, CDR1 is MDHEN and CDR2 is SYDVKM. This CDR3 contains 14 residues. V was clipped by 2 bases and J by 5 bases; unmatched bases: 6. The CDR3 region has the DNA TGTGCCAGCAGTTTACCGACAGGGAAGGACGAGCAGTACTTC. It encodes CASSLPTGKDEQYF.